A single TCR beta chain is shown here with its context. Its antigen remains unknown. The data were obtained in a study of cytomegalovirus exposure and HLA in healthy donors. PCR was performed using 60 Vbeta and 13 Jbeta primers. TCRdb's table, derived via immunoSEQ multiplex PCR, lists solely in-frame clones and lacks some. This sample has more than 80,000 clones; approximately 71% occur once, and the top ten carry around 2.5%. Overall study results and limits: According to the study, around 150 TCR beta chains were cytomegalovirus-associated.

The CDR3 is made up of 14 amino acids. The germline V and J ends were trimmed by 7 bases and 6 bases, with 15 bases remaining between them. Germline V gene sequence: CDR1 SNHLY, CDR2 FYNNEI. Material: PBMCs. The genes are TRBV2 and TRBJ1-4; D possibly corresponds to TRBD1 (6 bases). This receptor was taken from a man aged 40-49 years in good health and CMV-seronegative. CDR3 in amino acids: CASNRQEVDEKLFF. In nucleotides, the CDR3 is TGTGCCAGCAATAGACAGGAGGTCGATGAAAAACTGTTTTTT.